The table lists the clone carrying this TCR beta chain with many counts. The antigen is unknown. The sample originates from a study of identical twins. General observations from the study: Models predicted less out-of-frame TCR alpha sharing in monozygotic twins than was found. Low generation-probability sequences were in excess among twin-shared out-of-frame alpha sequences.

TCRdb independently ran MiXCR on the 5' RACE reads; one entry per CDR3 protein. The table has about 490,000 distinct CDR3 sequences, nearly 15% seen once. These data were also filed under a second study, of yellow fever vaccine responses in identical twins.

This sequence originates from a woman under 30 in good health. Sequencing was carried out using CD4+ T cells sorted from blood.

The CDR3 loop reads CSARASTGYNEQFF. The DNA of the CDR3 is TGCAGTGCTAGAGCCTCGACAGGCTACAATGAGCAGTTCTTC. The J gene is TRBJ2-1, the V gene TRBV20-1; weak D call: TRBD1 (6 bases). Germline assignment: CDR1 DFQATT and CDR2 SNEGSKA (reference sequence). CDR3 size: 14 residues. Trimming removed 1 base from V and 3 bases from J, with 10 bases in between.